These T cell receptor beta chains were read from a single sample in a study of blood T cell repertoires in COVID-19. Repertoires were generated with immunoSEQ multiplex PCR, while TCRdb's copy carries only in-frame clones and drops some. The data hold 400,000 or so clones, with about 88% observed a single time. The sequencing sample was made of peripheral blood. These receptors were obtained from a woman in her thirties or forties with COVID-19, enrolled during active disease. CDR3s include the opening cysteine and the closing phenylalanine or tryptophan. D genes are given only for firm matches. Only part of the rows carry a size: once, few, many, or a class if the clone is expanded.

j_call: TRBJ2-7; clone_size: -; d_call: -; v_call: TRBV2; cdr3_nt: TGTGCCAGCAGTGGGGGACTGATTTCCTACGAGCAGTACTTC; cdr3_aa: CASSGGLISYEQYF
j_call: TRBJ1-5; clone_size: -; d_call: TRBD1; v_call: TRBV23-1; cdr3_nt: TGCGCCAGCAGTCAATTCCGGACAGGGACCCGACAGCCCCAGCATTTT; cdr3_aa: CASSQFRTGTRQPQHF
j_call: TRBJ2-1; clone_size: -; d_call: TRBD1; v_call: TRBV6-5; cdr3_nt: TGTGCCAGCAGTTATGGGCAGGGGGCCTACAATGAGCAGTTCTTC; cdr3_aa: CASSYGQGAYNEQFF
j_call: TRBJ2-2; clone_size: -; d_call: TRBD1; v_call: TRBV19; cdr3_nt: TGTGCCAGTACCAGGACAGGTCCCACCGGGGAGCTGTTTTTT; cdr3_aa: CASTRTGPTGELFF
j_call: TRBJ2-7; clone_size: -; d_call: -; v_call: TRBV24-1; cdr3_nt: TGTGCCACCAGTGATATGGGGACTGGAGTTTACGAGCAGTACTTC; cdr3_aa: CATSDMGTGVYEQYF
j_call: TRBJ2-1; clone_size: -; d_call: TRBD2; v_call: TRBV7-9; cdr3_nt: TGTGCCAGCAGACTAGCGGGTGCTAATGAGCAGTTCTTC; cdr3_aa: CASRLAGANEQFF
j_call: TRBJ1-5; clone_size: -; d_call: -; v_call: TRBV7-8; cdr3_nt: TGTGCCAGCAGCGGGGGGTGGGCAAGGTATAGCAATCAGCCCCAGCATTTT; cdr3_aa: CASSGGWARYSNQPQHF
j_call: TRBJ1-3; clone_size: once; d_call: TRBD1; v_call: TRBV5-1; cdr3_nt: TGCGCCAGCAGCGTACAGGGGACTGGAAACACCATATATTTT; cdr3_aa: CASSVQGTGNTIYF
j_call: TRBJ2-7; clone_size: -; d_call: TRBD2; v_call: TRBV27; cdr3_nt: TGTGCCAGCAGGGGACTAGCAGGCGAGCAGTACTTC; cdr3_aa: CASRGLAGEQYF
j_call: TRBJ1-1; clone_size: -; d_call: TRBD1; v_call: TRBV6-5; cdr3_nt: TGTGCCAGCAAGACAGGGGTGAGTGAAGCTTTCTTT; cdr3_aa: CASKTGVSEAFF
j_call: TRBJ2-7; clone_size: -; d_call: -; v_call: TRBV7-8; cdr3_nt: TGTGCCAGCAGCTTAGGGGGGAGGATCTCCTACGAGCAGTACTTC; cdr3_aa: CASSLGGRISYEQYF
j_call: TRBJ2-6; clone_size: -; d_call: TRBD1; v_call: TRBV7-3; cdr3_nt: TGTGCCAGCAGCCCAGGGACAGGGGTTTTTTCTGGGGCCAACGTCCTGACTTTC; cdr3_aa: CASSPGTGVFSGANVLTF
j_call: TRBJ2-2; clone_size: -; d_call: TRBD1; v_call: TRBV7-3; cdr3_nt: TGTGCCAGCAGCTCAGGACAGGGCGGGGAGCTGTTTTTT; cdr3_aa: CASSSGQGGELFF
j_call: TRBJ1-2; clone_size: few; d_call: TRBD1; v_call: TRBV30; cdr3_nt: TGTGCCTGGATGGGTTCGGGACAGAGTAACTATGGCTACACCTTC; cdr3_aa: CAWMGSGQSNYGYTF
j_call: TRBJ2-1; clone_size: -; d_call: TRBD1; v_call: TRBV7-3; cdr3_nt: TGTGCCAGCAGCCCCGGGACAGACTCCTACAATGAGCAGTTCTTC; cdr3_aa: CASSPGTDSYNEQFF
j_call: TRBJ1-1; clone_size: -; d_call: TRBD1; v_call: TRBV6-2/TRBV6-3; cdr3_nt: TGTGCCAGCAGCCCTCTCCGGGACAGGGGGAACACTGAAGCTTTCTTT; cdr3_aa: CASSPLRDRGNTEAFF
j_call: TRBJ2-7; clone_size: -; d_call: -; v_call: TRBV24-1; cdr3_nt: TGTGCCACCAACCCCGGTAGAGGCTACGAGCAGTACTTC; cdr3_aa: CATNPGRGYEQYF
j_call: TRBJ1-5; clone_size: -; d_call: -; v_call: TRBV7-3; cdr3_nt: TGTGCCAGCAGCTTAACCGGGGGGCAACAGCCCCAGCATTTT; cdr3_aa: CASSLTGGQQPQHF
j_call: TRBJ1-5; clone_size: once; d_call: -; v_call: TRBV6-6; cdr3_nt: TGTGCCAGCATACCCAGGGCGCGGGGAAATCAGCCCCAGCATTTT; cdr3_aa: CASIPRARGNQPQHF
j_call: TRBJ1-6; clone_size: once; d_call: TRBD1; v_call: TRBV18; cdr3_nt: TGTGCCAGCTCACCGGGACAGGGGAGCTCCTATAATTCACCCCTCCACTTT; cdr3_aa: CASSPGQGSSYNSPLHF
j_call: TRBJ2-5; clone_size: -; d_call: -; v_call: TRBV29-1; cdr3_nt: TGCAGCGTTGAACGGCAGGGCAATATAGGAGAGACCCAGTACTTC; cdr3_aa: CSVERQGNIGETQYF
j_call: TRBJ2-7; clone_size: -; d_call: TRBD2; v_call: TRBV3-1/TRBV3-2; cdr3_nt: TGTGCCAGCAGCCACATAGCGGGAGGGCCCTCCTACGAGCAGTACTTC; cdr3_aa: CASSHIAGGPSYEQYF
j_call: TRBJ1-2; clone_size: -; d_call: -; v_call: TRBV19; cdr3_nt: TGTGCCAGTATGTACCAGGGGCCACCCTATGGCTACACCTTC; cdr3_aa: CASMYQGPPYGYTF
j_call: TRBJ1-4; clone_size: once; d_call: -; v_call: TRBV30; cdr3_nt: TGTGCCTGGAGTGTACATGCGGGCGTAGAAAAACTGTTTTTT; cdr3_aa: CAWSVHAGVEKLFF
j_call: TRBJ2-7; clone_size: -; d_call: -; v_call: TRBV11-2; cdr3_nt: TGTGCCAGCAGCTTAGGGGACTCCAGCTCCTACGAGCAGTACTTC; cdr3_aa: CASSLGDSSSYEQYF
j_call: TRBJ1-1; clone_size: -; d_call: TRBD1; v_call: TRBV27; cdr3_nt: TGTGCCAGCAGTTTATTGGGACAGTTGAACACTGAAGCTTTCTTT; cdr3_aa: CASSLLGQLNTEAFF
j_call: TRBJ1-1; clone_size: once; d_call: TRBD1; v_call: TRBV4-3; cdr3_nt: TGCGCCAGCAGCCAAGGTCAGGGGGCAATGACTGAAGCTTTCTTT; cdr3_aa: CASSQGQGAMTEAFF
j_call: TRBJ2-2; clone_size: -; d_call: TRBD2; v_call: TRBV9; cdr3_nt: TGTGCCAGCAGCGTAGAACTAGCGGGGACGAACACCGGGGAGCTGTTTTTT; cdr3_aa: CASSVELAGTNTGELFF
j_call: TRBJ1-2; clone_size: -; d_call: TRBD1; v_call: TRBV28; cdr3_nt: TGTGCCAGCACCCGCGTCCCCGGACAGGGCCCCTATGGCTACACCTTC; cdr3_aa: CASTRVPGQGPYGYTF
j_call: TRBJ1-2; clone_size: -; d_call: TRBD1; v_call: TRBV6-2/TRBV6-3; cdr3_nt: TGTGCCAGCAGCCCAGGGGGCGCGGTCTATGGCTACACCTTC; cdr3_aa: CASSPGGAVYGYTF
j_call: TRBJ1-5; clone_size: -; d_call: TRBD1; v_call: TRBV2; cdr3_nt: TGTGCCAGCACCGGGACAGGGGGCTCTCAGCCCCAGCATTTT; cdr3_aa: CASTGTGGSQPQHF
j_call: TRBJ2-7; clone_size: -; d_call: -; v_call: TRBV5-1; cdr3_nt: TGCGCCAGCAGCCGTGGTGGCGGGGAAAGCTCCTACGAGCAGTACTTC; cdr3_aa: CASSRGGGESSYEQYF
j_call: TRBJ1-1; clone_size: -; d_call: -; v_call: TRBV15; cdr3_nt: TGTGCCACAAGACAAGCGGGGACTGAAGCTTTCTTT; cdr3_aa: CATRQAGTEAFF
j_call: TRBJ2-2; clone_size: -; d_call: -; v_call: TRBV5-1; cdr3_nt: TGCGCCAGCAGCTTGGTTGACAGGAACACCGGGGAGCTGTTTTTT; cdr3_aa: CASSLVDRNTGELFF
j_call: TRBJ1-3; clone_size: -; d_call: -; v_call: TRBV7-8; cdr3_nt: TGTGCCAGCAGCTTTGGAGGATTTGCCTCTGGAAACACCATATATTTT; cdr3_aa: CASSFGGFASGNTIYF
j_call: TRBJ1-6; clone_size: few; d_call: -; v_call: TRBV7-9; cdr3_nt: TGTGCCAGCAGCCCCGCGGCCAGGGGTTATAATTCACCCCTCCACTTT; cdr3_aa: CASSPAARGYNSPLHF
j_call: TRBJ1-3; clone_size: -; d_call: -; v_call: TRBV30; cdr3_nt: TGTGCCTGGAGCTCCTTCGGAGGGGCTGGAAACACCATATATTTT; cdr3_aa: CAWSSFGGAGNTIYF
j_call: TRBJ1-1; clone_size: -; d_call: -; v_call: TRBV7-8; cdr3_nt: TGTGCCAGCAGTCGTGGGGGGGTCCAGAACACTGAAGCTTTCTTT; cdr3_aa: CASSRGGVQNTEAFF
j_call: TRBJ2-3; clone_size: once; d_call: TRBD2; v_call: TRBV6-5; cdr3_nt: TGTGCCAGCAGTTACGGACTAGCGGGAGTTCGTACGCAGTATTTT; cdr3_aa: CASSYGLAGVRTQYF
j_call: TRBJ1-5; clone_size: -; d_call: TRBD1; v_call: TRBV5-4; cdr3_nt: TGTGCCAGCAGTCTGGACAGGGGTTCCAATCAGCCCCAGCATTTT; cdr3_aa: CASSLDRGSNQPQHF
j_call: TRBJ2-7; clone_size: -; d_call: -; v_call: TRBV5-6; cdr3_nt: TGTGCCAGCAACCTGTGGTGGGGACTGAATCAGCAGTACTTC; cdr3_aa: CASNLWWGLNQQYF
j_call: TRBJ2-2; clone_size: few; d_call: TRBD1; v_call: TRBV27; cdr3_nt: TGTGCCAGCAGTTTGGGGACAGGGGAAACCGGGGAGCTGTTTTTT; cdr3_aa: CASSLGTGETGELFF
j_call: TRBJ1-2; clone_size: -; d_call: -; v_call: TRBV5-1; cdr3_nt: TGCGCCAGCAGCTTGGGCAGGGTCAGCTATGGCTACACCTTC; cdr3_aa: CASSLGRVSYGYTF
j_call: TRBJ2-3; clone_size: -; d_call: TRBD1; v_call: TRBV2; cdr3_nt: TGTGCCAGCAGTACAGGGGCTTGGAATCCCACAGATACGCAGTATTTT; cdr3_aa: CASSTGAWNPTDTQYF
j_call: TRBJ1-1; clone_size: -; d_call: -; v_call: TRBV18; cdr3_nt: TGTGCCAGCTCACCTAGAAGGGGCACTGAAGCTTTCTTT; cdr3_aa: CASSPRRGTEAFF